Presented here are 17 T cell receptor beta chains from one specimen sequenced in a study of PD-L1 blockade in urothelial cancer. The repertoire was sequenced with immunoSEQ multiplex PCR; TCRdb's copy has only in-frame clones and lacks some. Of roughly 50,000 clones in the sample, 70% to 90% are singletons; the top ten hold roughly 15%. As for time point: pretreatment peripheral blood. The specimen comprised PBMCs, sampled around atezolizumab (anti-PD-L1) treatment. The receptor set was obtained from a woman aged 55-70 years with urothelial cancer.

V gene TRBV9 combines with J gene TRBJ1-3; maybe TRBD1 (6 bases). Looked up from germline, CDR1 is SGDLS and CDR2 is YYNGEE. Trimming removed 1 base from V and 4 bases from J, with 9 bases in between. The CDR3 covers 14 residues. Here the CDR3 reads CASSVQGYGNTIYF. Written as DNA, the CDR3 is TGTGCCAGCAGCGTACAGGGGTACGGAAACACCATATATTTT. The entire variable domain, with the rest obtained from reference TRBV9 and TRBJ1-3, is as follows: DSGVTQTPKHLITATGQRVTLRCSPRSGDLSVYWYQQSLDQGLQFLIQYYNGEERAKGNILERFSAQQFPDLHSELNLSSLELGDSALYFCASSVQGYGNTIYFGEGSWLTVV.

The chain joins TRBV29-1 to TRBJ2-7; TRBD2 might be the D (5 bases). CDR3 length: 13 residues. V was trimmed by 3 bases and J by 3 bases, leaving 12 bases between them. Germline CDR1 reads SQVTM; CDR2 reads ANQGSEA. In DNA, the CDR3 is TGCAGCGTTGAGAAAGTAGAGGGCTACGAGCAGTACTTC. It codes for CSVEKVEGYEQYF.

V gene TRBV11-2 combines with J gene TRBJ1-2; maybe TRBD1 (5 bases). V dropped 3 bases and J dropped 8 bases, with 13 bases sitting between them. The CDR3 is 13 amino acids. Germline CDR1 reads SGHAT; CDR2 reads FQNNGV. CDR3 protein: CASSLGRASGYTF. As DNA, the CDR3 is TGTGCCAGCAGCTTGGGCAGGGCATCCGGCTACACCTTC.

V gene TRBV28 combines with J gene TRBJ1-5, with 9 bases lining up with TRBD1. Per the germline V gene, CDR1 is MDHEN and CDR2 is SYDVKM. CDR3 size: 16 residues. The V segment lost 1 base and the J segment 3 bases; nucleotides outside the gene matches: 4. In DNA form, the CDR3 reads TGTGCCAGCAGTTTATCGGGACAGGGAATCAATCAGCCCCAGCATTTT. It encodes CASSLSGQGINQPQHF.

The genes are TRBV21-1 and TRBJ2-2; whether TRBD2, the table's D call, matches the DNA was not checked. TRBV21-1 represents a pseudogene. This CDR3 is built from 17 residues. CDR3 sequence reads: CASSKVGGGRTSGELFF. Here the CDR3 DNA reads TGTGCCAGCAGCAAAGTTGGCGGCGGGAGAACAAGCGGGGAGCTGTTTTTT.

This clone was seen a few times. This chain links TRBV13 with TRBJ2-7, with a weak D call TRBD1 (6 bases). The V end lost 5 bases, the J end lost 0 bases, and 17 bases lay between the germline ends. Germline V gene data show CDR1 as PRHDT and CDR2 as FYEKMQ (reference sequence). The CDR3 is made up of 16 amino acids. The DNA for the CDR3 is TGTGCCAGCAGCGGCGAGGGGGTACTACCCTCCTACGAGCAGTACTTC. This gives the protein CASSGEGVLPSYEQYF. The variable domain in full, completed from reference TRBV13 and TRBJ2-7, reads AAGVIQSPRHLIKEKRETATLKCYPIPRHDTVYWYQQGPGQDPQFLISFYEKMQSDKGSIPDRFSAQQFSDYHSELNMSSLELGDSALYFCASSGEGVLPSYEQYFGPGTRLTVT.

The chain recombines TRBV25-1 with TRBJ2-5, with TRBD2 matching 11 bases. The CDR3 length is 16 residues. V lost 7 bases to trimming and J lost 5 bases; unmatched junction nucleotides: 12. Germline CDR1 reads MGHDK; CDR2 reads SYGVNS. CDR3: CASISGRAGGRETQYF. The CDR3 DNA reads as TGTGCCAGCATTAGCGGGAGGGCCGGAGGTCGCGAGACCCAGTACTTC.

J is TRBJ2-5 and V is TRBV4-2, with 12 nucleotides matching TRBD2. Trimming at V came to 5 bases and at J to 0 bases, leaving 10 bases not matched to a gene. There are 18 residues in the CDR3. CDR1 and CDR2 from the germline V gene are LGHNA and YNFKEQ. CDR3 sequence reads: CASSFASGGARYQETQYF. For the CDR3, the DNA is TGTGCCAGCAGCTTCGCTAGCGGGGGGGCCCGGTACCAAGAGACCCAGTACTTC.

This rearrangement joins TRBV18 to TRBJ1-3; D is perhaps TRBD1 (6 bases). The CDR3 contains 15 residues. Germline CDR1 and CDR2: KGHSH and LQKENI. V was pared by 3 bases and J by 2 bases, with 11 bases between. The CDR3 DNA reads as TGTGCCAGCTCACCCGACAGGCACGCTGGAAACACCATATATTTT. It yields the protein CASSPDRHAGNTIYF.

The J gene is TRBJ2-7, the V gene TRBV11-3, with 7 bases lining up with TRBD1. The CDR3 totals 16 residues. J was trimmed by 6 bases and V by 3 bases; bases with no gene match: 14. Germline lookup yields CDR1 SGHNT and CDR2 YENEEA. The CDR3 coding sequence is TGTGCCAGCAGCTTGACCCTAATAGGGGGCGGCAGCGAGCAGTACTTC. Protein sequence: CASSLTLIGGGSEQYF.

V gene TRBV28 combines with J gene TRBJ2-5; possible D gene TRBD1, 6 bases. The CDR3 loop spans 16 amino acids. The germline V and J ends were trimmed by 6 bases and 4 bases, with 21 bases remaining between them. Germline loops: CDR1 MDHEN, CDR2 SYDVKM. CDR3 nucleotides: TGTGCCAGCAGCCCCCACCGGACAGTCAGTGCAGAGACCCAGTACTTC. This codes for CASSPHRTVSAETQYF. The complete variable domain, with remaining parts taken from reference TRBV28 and TRBJ2-5, reads DVKVTQSSRYLVKRTGEKVFLECVQDMDHENMFWYRQDPGLGLRLIYFSYDVKMKEKGDIPEGYSVSREKKERFSLILESASTNQTSMYLCASSPHRTVSAETQYFGPGTRLLVL.

The genes are TRBV5-6 and TRBJ2-3; 11 bases map to TRBD2. Germline V lookup: CDR1 SGHDT, CDR2 YYEEEE. The junction had 3 bases not matched to a gene; V was cut back by 4 bases and J by 2 bases. This CDR3 region has 15 residues. CDR3 in amino acids: CASSRGLADTDTQYF. The DNA of the CDR3 is TGTGCCAGCAGCCGGGGACTAGCGGACACAGATACGCAGTATTTT.

This clone came up a few times. The chain combines TRBV4-3 with TRBJ2-7; 9 positions agree with TRBD2. V lost 0 bases and J lost 5; bases outside the gene matches: 11. CDR1 is LGHNA, CDR2 YSLEER, per germline. This CDR3 spans 17 amino acids. The CDR3 nucleotides read TGCGCCAGCAGCCAAGATCCTCGAGCGGGAGGTTTGAACGAGCAGTACTTC. It translates to CASSQDPRAGGLNEQYF.

This sequence joins TRBV11-2 and TRBJ1-4; TRBD1 might be the D (6 bases). The germline V gene encodes CDR1 SGHAT and CDR2 FQNNGV. The CDR3 has 14 amino acids. The V end lost 5 bases, the J end lost 7 bases, and 14 bases lay between the germline ends. Here the CDR3 DNA reads TGTGCCAGCAGCACCAGGGGATTGGGTGAAAAACTGTTTTTT. This codes for CASSTRGLGEKLFF.

This clone is a singleton in its sample. The V and J genes are TRBV11-3 and TRBJ1-2, with D tentatively TRBD1 (5 bases). Trimming removed 4 bases from V and 0 bases from J, with 21 bases in between. This CDR3 region has 18 residues. Germline V gene lookup returns CDR1 SGHNT and CDR2 YENEEA. CDR3 bases: TGTGCCAGCAGCTCGGACCTGCGACAGAACTCTCCTAACTATGGCTACACCTTC. Its translation: CASSSDLRQNSPNYGYTF. The full variable domain, completed using reference TRBV11-3 and TRBJ1-2, is EAGVVQSPRYKIIEKKQPVAFWCNPISGHNTLYWYLQNLGQGPELLIRYENEEAVDDSQLPKDRFSAERLKGVDSTLKIQPAELGDSAVYLCASSSDLRQNSPNYGYTFGSGTRLTVV.

The rearrangement links TRBV7-3 to TRBJ2-5; 8 bases fit TRBD2. CDR3 length equals 13 residues. V shed 5 bases, J shed 7 bases, and the junction held 6 bases outside the gene matches. The germline gives CDR1 SGHTA, CDR2 FQGTGA. CDR3 in amino acids: CASSLGGEGTQYF. In DNA, the CDR3 is TGTGCCAGCAGCCTCGGGGGGGAAGGGACCCAGTACTTC.

The CDR3: CASSQGTGTDTQYF. The CDR3 DNA reads as TGCGCCAGCAGCCAAGGGACAGGGACAGATACGCAGTATTTT. V and J are TRBV4-3 and TRBJ2-3, with 8 bases aligning to TRBD1. Germline-derived CDR1 and CDR2 are LGHNA and YSLEER. V trimming: 1 base; J trimming: 3 bases; junction bases outside the gene matches: 0. The CDR3 spans 14 residues.